Listed here is a single TCR beta chain. This clonotype was recorded at least ten times. The antigen it binds to is not known. One base away there is no much larger clone; base qualities are not given. Libraries were constructed by 5' RACE. Reads for this sample came from a NextSeq 500. In the TCR library protocol, unique molecular identifiers were attached to individual cDNA molecules to correct for PCR bias and sequencing error. Both TCR alpha and beta chains were sequenced, and tight co-correlation was observed between alpha and beta sequence abundances in each sample. The original pipeline was this. Decombinator V4 was used to annotate TCR sequences for V gene, J gene and CDR3. TCRs were defined as expanded if a significant change between any two time points was detected under a Poisson model with p below 0.0001. TCR abundances were normalised to the total number of TCRs sequenced per sample and expressed as counts per million. TRAV1-2 paired with TRAJ12, TRAJ20 or TRAJ33 defined MAIT TCRs, while TRAV10 paired with TRAJ18 defined iNKT TCRs. A search of VDJdb, accessed on 1 November 2021, was run for TCRs annotated to CMV, EBV and SARS-CoV-2, with TCRs annotated for multiple antigens excluded. In-frame beta chains were kept once TCRdb had trimmed the public reads at Q25 with fastp and called clones with MiXCR. Identical CDR3 proteins give one entry, which carries the most common genes and DNA. TCRdb's processing, not the authors', yielded these V and J calls. The sample profile shows tens of thousands of distinct CDR3 sequences; roughly 6% of them were found once. Jointly, the top ten make up approximately 6% of the sample.

The study was a case-control design nested within a healthcare worker cohort in London, UK, with weekly nasopharyngeal swab PCR tests and blood sampling. Healthcare workers were enrolled in the week of the UK lockdown, from 23 to 31 March 2020, and were followed every week for up to roughly 15 weeks. Including cysteine and phenylalanine, the CDR3 has 11 amino acids. The CDR3 DNA has 33 bases and is translated from base 1. CDR1 GTSNPN and CDR2 SVGIG are derived from the germline V gene (reference sequence). V is cut by 2 bases and J by 5 bases, and the space between the germline ends is 4 bases. This sample stems from a study of early T cells in non-severe SARS-CoV-2 infection (dated by TCRdb to the early 2020s). A note on the overall study: Because TCR sequencing relied on bulk RNA taken from unsorted whole blood, pairing of alpha and beta chains was not possible.

Beyond this particular receptor, the publication reports: VDJdb matching was skewed toward anti-spike CD8 responses, so virus-specific expansions were likely underestimated and private and CD4 specificities were missed.

Material for sequencing was whole blood. The V and J segments used are TRBV30 and TRBJ2-1, with the D gene not clear enough to name. This TCR was recovered from an adult who was a healthcare worker with PCR-confirmed SARS-CoV-2 infection or an uninfected control (not recorded which). The CDR3 protein is CAWSLNNEQFF. The sequenced DNA: TGTGCCTGGAGTCTTAACAATGAGCAGTTCTTC.